This T cell receptor beta chain comes out of a study of PD-1 blockade in classical Hodgkin lymphoma. Germline V gene sequence: CDR1 SGDLS, CDR2 YYNGEE. Losses at the gene ends were 4 bases for V and 2 bases for J; bases not matched to a gene: 6. CDR3 length: 15 amino acids. Produced via immunoSEQ multiplex PCR; TCRdb's table is partial and in-frame only. The profile covers tens of thousands of clones, with over 70% appearing a single time and around 18% taken by the ten largest. This clone was detected a few times. Described time point: cycle 4 day 1 (C4D1), after about 6 weeks of nivolumab. Relapse after autologous stem cell transplantation occurred in every patient, and brentuximab vedotin exposure varied.

V usage is TRBV9 and J usage is TRBJ1-1; 9 bases are a match to TRBD1. Material: peripheral blood mononuclear cells (PBMCs), obtained before the fourth cycle of nivolumab. This clonotype was obtained from a human donor with classical Hodgkin lymphoma. The chain's CDR3 is CASSTWTGANTEAFF. The DNA of the CDR3 is TGTGCCAGCAGCACATGGACAGGGGCAAACACTGAAGCTTTCTTT.